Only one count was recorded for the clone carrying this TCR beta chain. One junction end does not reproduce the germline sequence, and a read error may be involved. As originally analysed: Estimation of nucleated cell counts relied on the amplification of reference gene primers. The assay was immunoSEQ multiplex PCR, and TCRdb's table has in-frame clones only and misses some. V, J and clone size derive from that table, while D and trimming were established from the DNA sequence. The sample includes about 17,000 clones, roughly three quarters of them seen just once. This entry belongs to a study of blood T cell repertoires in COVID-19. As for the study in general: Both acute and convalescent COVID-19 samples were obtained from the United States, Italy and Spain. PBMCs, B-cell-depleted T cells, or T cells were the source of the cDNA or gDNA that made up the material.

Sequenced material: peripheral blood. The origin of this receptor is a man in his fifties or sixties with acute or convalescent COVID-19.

CDR3 sequence (DNA): TGTGCCAGCAGTGAAAAACCCAACGGGGACAGGGGGATTTTC. Amino acid sequence: CASSEKPNGDRGIF. The gene calls are TRBV6-1 and TRBJ2-7, with 11 bases matching TRBD1. Germline CDR1 is MNHNS and CDR2 is SASEGT. CDR3 length: 14 amino acids.